The following is a T cell receptor beta chain sequence with its context. The junction departs from the called germline gene at one end, perhaps through a read error. Other DNA sequences in this specimen translate into the identical CDR3. The data stem from a study of control samples from healthy donors and cancer patients. Clones were sequenced by immunoSEQ multiplex PCR, and TCRdb holds only the in-frame ones, with some missing. The sample holds 400,000 to 450,000 clones, 80% to 95% seen once. CDR3 length: 13 residues. Germline CDR1 MDHEN, CDR2 SYDVKM. The chain employs TRBV28 and TRBJ2-7; no reliable D call. The specimen sequenced was PBMCs. This receptor was obtained from a man between 35 and 55 years old with head and neck cancer. CDR3 bases: TGTGCTAGCAGCCCCCCCCCGGCGACCGAGCAGTACTTC. This sequence encodes CASSPPPATEQYF.